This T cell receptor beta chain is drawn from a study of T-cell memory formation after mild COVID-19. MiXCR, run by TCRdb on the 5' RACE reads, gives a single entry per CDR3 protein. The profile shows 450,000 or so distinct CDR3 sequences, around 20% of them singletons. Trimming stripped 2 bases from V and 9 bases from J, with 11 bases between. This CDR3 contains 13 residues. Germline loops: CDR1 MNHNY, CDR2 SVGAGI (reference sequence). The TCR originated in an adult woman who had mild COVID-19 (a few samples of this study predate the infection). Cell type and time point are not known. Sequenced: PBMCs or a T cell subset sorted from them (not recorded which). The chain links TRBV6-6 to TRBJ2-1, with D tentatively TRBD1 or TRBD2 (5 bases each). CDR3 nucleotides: TGTGCCAGCAGTTACGGGGCTAGCTTTGAGCAGTTCTTC. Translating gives CASSYGASFEQFF.